These 13 T cell receptor beta chains were sequenced from one sample in a study of cytomegalovirus exposure and HLA in healthy donors. The repertoire was sequenced with immunoSEQ multiplex PCR; TCRdb's copy has only in-frame clones and lacks some. Among roughly 80,000 clones listed, 93% were seen once. The sample consisted of PBMCs. Receptors were obtained from a man aged 18 to 29 in good health and CMV-seronegative.

V and J are TRBV6-5 and TRBJ1-1; no definite D call. The germline CDR1 and CDR2 sequences are MNHEY and SVGAGI. V lost 4 bases, J lost 8 bases, and 8 bases lay in between. This CDR3 spans 11 amino acids. DNA of the CDR3: TGTGCCAGCAGTTCGAACCGGGAAGCTTTCTTT. This sequence encodes CASSSNREAFF.

This clone came up once. The rearrangement links TRBV7-2 to TRBJ2-7, with TRBD1 matching over 9 bases. The CDR3 loop spans 19 amino acids. Germline assignment: CDR1 SGHTA and CDR2 FQGNSA. Trimming removed 5 bases from V and 2 bases from J; junction bases left unmatched: 19. The DNA of the CDR3 is TGTGCCAGCAGCCCCCGTAGCAGCGGTTGGGGACAGGGAGCCTACGAGCAGTACTTC. It yields the protein CASSPRSSGWGQGAYEQYF. Looking up the rest from reference TRBV7-2 and TRBJ2-7 gives the full variable domain: GAGVSQSPSNKVTEKGKDVELRCDPISGHTALYWYRQSLGQGLEFLIYFQGNSAPDKSGLPSDRFSAERTGGSVSTLTIQRTQQEDSAVYLCASSPRSSGWGQGAYEQYFGPGTRLTVT.

The V and J genes are TRBV4-1 and TRBJ1-6; 9 nucleotides agree with TRBD1. The CDR3 has 17 residues. Germline V lookup: CDR1 MGHRA, CDR2 YSYEKL. Unmatched junction bases numbered 7, after V lost 1 base and J lost 6 bases. CDR3 in DNA: TGCGCCAGCAGCCAAGCAGCGGACAGGGGATTTAATTCACCCCTCCACTTT. Its translation is CASSQAADRGFNSPLHF.

The chain recombines TRBV6-5 with TRBJ1-2, with unresolved D. The CDR3 is made up of 16 amino acids. The V end was cut by 2 bases, the J end by 3 bases, with 16 bases between. Germline lookup yields CDR1 MNHEY and CDR2 SVGAGI. Here the CDR3 reads CASSYVEERSYYGYTF. Here the CDR3 DNA reads TGTGCCAGCAGTTACGTGGAGGAACGGTCGTACTATGGCTACACCTTC.

The V gene is TRBV29-1, the J gene TRBJ2-5; possible D gene TRBD2, 6 bases. There are 14 residues in the CDR3. Germline CDR1 and CDR2: SQVTM and ANQGSEA. The V and J ends lost 3 bases and 5 bases respectively, with 16 bases between them. In DNA, the CDR3 is TGCAGCGTTGAGTCGGAGCGGGTCGGGGAGACCCAGTACTTC. Translating gives CSVESERVGETQYF.

V gene TRBV18 combines with J gene TRBJ2-2; 8 positions match TRBD1. The CDR3 runs to 17 residues. Losses at the gene ends were 2 bases for V and 5 bases for J; bases not matched to a gene: 10. From germline, CDR1 is KGHSH and CDR2 LQKENI. The CDR3 reads CASSPRITGGSTGELFF. CDR3 sequence (DNA): TGTGCCAGCTCACCAAGGATAACAGGGGGTTCGACCGGGGAGCTGTTTTTT.

The chain combines TRBV5-5 with TRBJ1-5; 11 nucleotides agree with TRBD1. There are 15 residues in the CDR3. The V segment lost 5 bases and the J segment 6 bases; nucleotides outside the gene matches: 7. Germline CDR1 is SGHKS and CDR2 is YYEKEE (reference sequence). The CDR3 here is CASSRTGGESQPQHF. The DNA of the CDR3 is TGTGCCAGCAGTAGGACAGGGGGCGAAAGTCAGCCCCAGCATTTT.

This clone was seen only once. The chain uses TRBV4-1 and TRBJ1-2; 7 bases align to TRBD1. In germline, CDR1 is MGHRA, CDR2 YSYEKL. This CDR3 is 12 amino acids long. The trim removed 5 bases at V and 13 bases at J, leaving 10 bases unmatched. The CDR3 loop is CASSVRTGVRTF. DNA of the CDR3: TGCGCCAGCAGCGTACGCACAGGGGTGCGCACCTTC.

This rearrangement joins TRBV29-1 to TRBJ1-5, with D possibly matching TRBD1 (5 bases). CDR1 and CDR2 from the germline V gene are SQVTM and ANQGSEA. The ends were cut back, 4 bases at V and 0 bases at J, with 10 bases in the middle. CDR3 length equals 14 residues. CDR3 DNA: TGCAGCGTTGCCGTGGACAATAGCAATCAGCCCCAGCATTTT. It codes for CSVAVDNSNQPQHF.

The V call is TRBV27, the J call TRBJ2-6; 7 bases map to TRBD2. The CDR3 totals 17 residues. Germline V gene lookup returns CDR1 MNHEY and CDR2 SMNVEV (reference sequence). The V segment lost 6 bases and the J segment 0 bases; nucleotides outside the gene matches: 8. The CDR3 is CASRVRGLGSGANVLTF. In DNA form, the CDR3 reads TGTGCCAGCAGGGTGCGGGGGTTGGGCTCTGGGGCCAACGTCCTGACTTTC.

This chain's CDR3 is CASSLVGGGTGYGYTF. CDR3 coding DNA: TGTGCCAGCAGCTTAGTTGGCGGAGGAACTGGGTATGGCTACACCTTC. The chain joins TRBV7-2 to TRBJ1-2, with D unresolved. There are 16 residues in the CDR3. Trimming shortened V by 1 base and J by 5 bases, and 17 bases separated the two germline ends. CDR1 is SGHTA and CDR2 is FQGNSA in the germline V gene.

A note on this clone: At the DNA level, this CDR3 is encoded by other sequences in the same sample as well. The chain uses TRBV2 and TRBJ2-1, with TRBD1 identical over 7 bases. CDR1 and CDR2 from the germline V gene are SNHLY and FYNNEI. CDR3 size: 14 residues. With V trimmed by 4 bases and J by 2 bases, 2 bases remained unmatched. The CDR3 region is CASSGQGAYNEQFF. The CDR3 region has the DNA TGTGCCAGCAGTGGCCAGGGGGCCTACAATGAGCAGTTCTTC.

This clone was seen a single time. This chain links TRBV19 with TRBJ1-3; a weak D match, TRBD1 (5 bases). Trimming shortened V by 5 bases and J by 7 bases, and 15 bases separated the two germline ends. Germline V CDR1 and CDR2: LNHDA, SQIVND (reference sequence). There are 14 residues in the CDR3. In DNA, the CDR3 is TGTGCCAGTAGTTCACAGCCTGGGGGGAACACCATATATTTT. It is translated as CASSSQPGGNTIYF. The full variable domain, with the rest looked up from reference TRBV19 and TRBJ1-3, is DGGITQSPKYLFRKEGQNVTLSCEQNLNHDAMYWYRQDPGQGLRLIYYSQIVNDFQKGDIAEGYSVSREKKESFPLTVTSAQKNPTAFYLCASSSQPGGNTIYFGEGSWLTVV.